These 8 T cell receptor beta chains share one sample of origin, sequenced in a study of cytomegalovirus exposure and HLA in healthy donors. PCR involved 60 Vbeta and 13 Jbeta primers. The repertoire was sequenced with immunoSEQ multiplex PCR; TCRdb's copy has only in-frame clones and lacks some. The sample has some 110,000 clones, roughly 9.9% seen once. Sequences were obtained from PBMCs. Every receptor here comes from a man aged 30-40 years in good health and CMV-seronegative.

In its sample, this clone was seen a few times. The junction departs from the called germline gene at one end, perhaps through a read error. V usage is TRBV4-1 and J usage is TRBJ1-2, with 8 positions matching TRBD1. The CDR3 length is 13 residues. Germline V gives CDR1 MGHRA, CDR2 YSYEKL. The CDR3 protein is CVSSQSRDRTYTF. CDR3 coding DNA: TGCGTCAGCAGCCAGTCCCGGGACAGGACTTACACCTTC.

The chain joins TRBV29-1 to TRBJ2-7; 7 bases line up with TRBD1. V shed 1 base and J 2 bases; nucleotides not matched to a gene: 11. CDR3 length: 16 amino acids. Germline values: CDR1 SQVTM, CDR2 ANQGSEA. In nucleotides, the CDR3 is TGCAGCGTTGAAGTCGTCCTACAGGGGACGACCTACGAGCAGTACTTC. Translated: CSVEVVLQGTTYEQYF.

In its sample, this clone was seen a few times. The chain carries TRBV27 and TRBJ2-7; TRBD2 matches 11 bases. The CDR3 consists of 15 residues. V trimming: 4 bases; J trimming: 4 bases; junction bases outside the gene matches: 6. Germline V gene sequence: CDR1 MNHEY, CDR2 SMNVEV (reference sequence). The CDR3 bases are TGTGCCAGCAGTTCGCAACTAGCGGGAGTGTACGAGCAGTACTTC. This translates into CASSSQLAGVYEQYF.

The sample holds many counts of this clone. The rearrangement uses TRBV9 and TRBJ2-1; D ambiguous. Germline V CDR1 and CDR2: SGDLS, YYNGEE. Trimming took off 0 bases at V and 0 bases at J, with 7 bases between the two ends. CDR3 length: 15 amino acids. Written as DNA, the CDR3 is TGTGCCAGCAGCGTAGGTACTATCTCCTACAATGAGCAGTTCTTC. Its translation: CASSVGTISYNEQFF. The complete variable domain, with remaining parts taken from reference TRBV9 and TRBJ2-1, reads DSGVTQTPKHLITATGQRVTLRCSPRSGDLSVYWYQQSLDQGLQFLIQYYNGEERAKGNILERFSAQQFPDLHSELNLSSLELGDSALYFCASSVGTISYNEQFFGPGTRLTVL.

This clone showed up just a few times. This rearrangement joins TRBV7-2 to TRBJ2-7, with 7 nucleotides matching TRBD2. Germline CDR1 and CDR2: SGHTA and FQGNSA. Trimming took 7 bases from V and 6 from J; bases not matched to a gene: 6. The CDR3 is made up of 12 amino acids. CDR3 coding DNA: TGTGCCAGCACCCAGGGAGGGGTCGAGCAGTACTTC. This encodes CASTQGGVEQYF.

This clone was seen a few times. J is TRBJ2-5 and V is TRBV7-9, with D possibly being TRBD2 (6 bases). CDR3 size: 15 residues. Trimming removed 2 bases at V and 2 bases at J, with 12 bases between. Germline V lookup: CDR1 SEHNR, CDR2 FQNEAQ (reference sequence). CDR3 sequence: CASSLRGLGQETQYF. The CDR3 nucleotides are TGTGCCAGCAGCTTACGGGGGTTAGGGCAAGAGACCCAGTACTTC.

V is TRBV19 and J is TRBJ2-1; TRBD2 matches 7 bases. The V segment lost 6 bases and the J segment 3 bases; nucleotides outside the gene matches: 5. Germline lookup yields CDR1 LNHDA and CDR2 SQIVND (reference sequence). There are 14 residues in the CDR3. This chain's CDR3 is CASRGGSLYNEQFF. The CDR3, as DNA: TGTGCCAGTAGGGGCGGGAGCCTCTACAATGAGCAGTTCTTC.

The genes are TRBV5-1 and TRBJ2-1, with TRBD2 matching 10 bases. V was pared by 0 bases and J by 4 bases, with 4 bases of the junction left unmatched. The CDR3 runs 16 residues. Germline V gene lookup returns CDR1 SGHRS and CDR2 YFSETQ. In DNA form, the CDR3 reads TGCGCCAGCAGCTTGGAACTAGCGGGAAGTTACAATGAGCAGTTCTTC. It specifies CASSLELAGSYNEQFF. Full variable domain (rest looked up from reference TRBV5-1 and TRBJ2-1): KAGVTQTPRYLIKTRGQQVTLSCSPISGHRSVSWYQQTPGQGLQFLFEYFSETQRNKGNFPGRFSGRQFSNSRSEMNVSTLELGDSALYLCASSLELAGSYNEQFFGPGTRLTVL.